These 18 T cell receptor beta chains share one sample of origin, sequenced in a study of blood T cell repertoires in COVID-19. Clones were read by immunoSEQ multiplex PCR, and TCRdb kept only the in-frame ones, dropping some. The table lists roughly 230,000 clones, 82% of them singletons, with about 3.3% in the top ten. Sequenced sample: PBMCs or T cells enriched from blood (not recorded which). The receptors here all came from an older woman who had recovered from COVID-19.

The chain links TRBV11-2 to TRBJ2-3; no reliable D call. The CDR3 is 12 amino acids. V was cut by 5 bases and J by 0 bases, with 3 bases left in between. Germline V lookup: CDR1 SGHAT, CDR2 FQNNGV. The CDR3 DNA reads TGTGCCAGCAGCCGGAGCACAGATACGCAGTATTTT. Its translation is CASSRSTDTQYF.

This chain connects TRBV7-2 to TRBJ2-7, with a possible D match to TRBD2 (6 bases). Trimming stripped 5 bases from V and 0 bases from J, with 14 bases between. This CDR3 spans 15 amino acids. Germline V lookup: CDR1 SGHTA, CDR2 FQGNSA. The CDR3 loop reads CASSTVAGSSYEQYF. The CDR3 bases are TGTGCCAGCAGCACCGTCGCCGGGAGCTCCTACGAGCAGTACTTC.

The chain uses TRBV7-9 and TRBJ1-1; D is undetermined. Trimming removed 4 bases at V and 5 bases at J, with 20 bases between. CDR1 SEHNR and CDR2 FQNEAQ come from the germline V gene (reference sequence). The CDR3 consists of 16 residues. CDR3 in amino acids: CASSSGFMVGKTEAFF. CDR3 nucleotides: TGTGCCAGCAGCTCCGGTTTTATGGTCGGGAAAACTGAAGCTTTCTTT.

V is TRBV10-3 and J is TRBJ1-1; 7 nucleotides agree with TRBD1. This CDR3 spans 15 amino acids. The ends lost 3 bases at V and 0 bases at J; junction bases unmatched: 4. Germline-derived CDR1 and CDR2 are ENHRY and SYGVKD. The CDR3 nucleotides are TGTGCCATCAGTGAACCGGGACAGCTGAACACTGAAGCTTTCTTT. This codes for CAISEPGQLNTEAFF.

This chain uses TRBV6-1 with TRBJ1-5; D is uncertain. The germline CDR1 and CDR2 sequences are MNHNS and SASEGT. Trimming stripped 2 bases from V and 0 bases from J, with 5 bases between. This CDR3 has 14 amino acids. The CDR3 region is CASSEHYSNQPQHF. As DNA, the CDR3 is TGTGCCAGCAGTGAACACTATAGCAATCAGCCCCAGCATTTT.

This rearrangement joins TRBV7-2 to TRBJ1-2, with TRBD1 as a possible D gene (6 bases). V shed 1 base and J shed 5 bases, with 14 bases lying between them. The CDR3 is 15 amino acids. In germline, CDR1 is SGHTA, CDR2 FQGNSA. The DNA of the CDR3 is TGTGCCAGCAGCTTAGAGAAGGGGGTTAGATATGGCTACACCTTC. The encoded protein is CASSLEKGVRYGYTF. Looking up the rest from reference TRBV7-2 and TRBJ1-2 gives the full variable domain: GAGVSQSPSNKVTEKGKDVELRCDPISGHTALYWYRQSLGQGLEFLIYFQGNSAPDKSGLPSDRFSAERTGGSVSTLTIQRTQQEDSAVYLCASSLEKGVRYGYTFGSGTRLTVV.

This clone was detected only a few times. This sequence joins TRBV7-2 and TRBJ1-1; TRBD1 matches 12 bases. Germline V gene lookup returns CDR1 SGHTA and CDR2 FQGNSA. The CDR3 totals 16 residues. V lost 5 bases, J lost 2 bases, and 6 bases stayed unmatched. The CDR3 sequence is CASSPGQGAGNTEAFF. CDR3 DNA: TGTGCCAGCAGCCCGGGACAGGGGGCGGGAAACACTGAAGCTTTCTTT.

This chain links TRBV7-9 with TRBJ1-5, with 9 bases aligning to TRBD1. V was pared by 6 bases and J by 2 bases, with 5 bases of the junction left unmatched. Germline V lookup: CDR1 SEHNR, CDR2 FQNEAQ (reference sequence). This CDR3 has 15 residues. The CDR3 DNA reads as TGTGCCAGCAGGGCGGGACAGGGAGGCAATCAGCCCCAGCATTTT. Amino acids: CASRAGQGGNQPQHF.

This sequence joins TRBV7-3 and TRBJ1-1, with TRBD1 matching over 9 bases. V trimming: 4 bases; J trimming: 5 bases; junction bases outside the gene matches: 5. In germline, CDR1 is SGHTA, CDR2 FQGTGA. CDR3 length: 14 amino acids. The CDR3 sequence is CASSYGTGRTEAFF. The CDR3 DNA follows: TGTGCCAGCAGCTACGGGACAGGGAGGACTGAAGCTTTCTTT. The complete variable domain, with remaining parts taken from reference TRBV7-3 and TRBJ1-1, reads GAGVSQTPSNKVTEKGKYVELRCDPISGHTALYWYRQSLGQGPEFLIYFQGTGAADDSGLPNDRFFAVRPEGSVSTLKIQRTERGDSAVYLCASSYGTGRTEAFFGQGTRLTVV.

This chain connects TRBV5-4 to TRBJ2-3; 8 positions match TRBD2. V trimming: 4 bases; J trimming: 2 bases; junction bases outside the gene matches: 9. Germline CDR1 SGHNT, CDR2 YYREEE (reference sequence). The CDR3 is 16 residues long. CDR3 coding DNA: TGTGCCAGCAGCCCAAGCGGGAGAGCGGCCACAGATACGCAGTATTTT. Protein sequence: CASSPSGRAATDTQYF. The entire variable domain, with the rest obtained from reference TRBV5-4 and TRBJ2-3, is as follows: ETGVTQSPTHLIKTRGQQVTLRCSSQSGHNTVSWYQQALGQGPQFIFQYYREEENGRGNFPPRFSGLQFPNYSSELNVNALELDDSALYLCASSPSGRAATDTQYFGPGTRLTVL.

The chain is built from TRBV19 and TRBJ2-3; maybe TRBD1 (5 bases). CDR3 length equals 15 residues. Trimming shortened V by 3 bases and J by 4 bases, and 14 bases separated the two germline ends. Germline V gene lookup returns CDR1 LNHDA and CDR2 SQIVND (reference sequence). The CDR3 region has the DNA TGTGCCAGTAGTATGGGCAGGGTTCTAGCAGATACGCAGTATTTT. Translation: CASSMGRVLADTQYF.

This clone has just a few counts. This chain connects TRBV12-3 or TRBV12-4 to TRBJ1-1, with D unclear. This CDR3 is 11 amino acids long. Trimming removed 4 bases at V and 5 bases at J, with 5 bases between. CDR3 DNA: TGTGCCAGCAGTTCCCCTACTGAAGCTTTCTTT. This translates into CASSSPTEAFF.

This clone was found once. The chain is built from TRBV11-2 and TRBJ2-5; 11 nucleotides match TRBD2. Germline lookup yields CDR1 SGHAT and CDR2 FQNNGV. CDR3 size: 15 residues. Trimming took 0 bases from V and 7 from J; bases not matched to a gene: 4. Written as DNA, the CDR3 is TGTGCCAGCAGCTTAGAAACTAGCGGGAGAGGGACCCAGTACTTC. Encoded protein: CASSLETSGRGTQYF.

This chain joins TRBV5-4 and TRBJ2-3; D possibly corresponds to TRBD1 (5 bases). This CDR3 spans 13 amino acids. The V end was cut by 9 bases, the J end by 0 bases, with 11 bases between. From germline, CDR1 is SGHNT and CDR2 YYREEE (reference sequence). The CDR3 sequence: CATWTRSTDTQYF. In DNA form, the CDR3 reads TGTGCCACGTGGACAAGGAGCACAGATACGCAGTATTTT. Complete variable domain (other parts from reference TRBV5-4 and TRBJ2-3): ETGVTQSPTHLIKTRGQQVTLRCSSQSGHNTVSWYQQALGQGPQFIFQYYREEENGRGNFPPRFSGLQFPNYSSELNVNALELDDSALYLCATWTRSTDTQYFGPGTRLTVL.

CDR3 loop: CASRQGAAEKLFF. The CDR3 DNA is TGTGCCAGCAGACAGGGGGCGGCTGAAAAACTGTTTTTT. The rearrangement joins TRBV19 to TRBJ1-4; TRBD1 agrees at 10 bases. The V segment lost 9 bases and the J segment 7 bases; nucleotides outside the gene matches: 5. CDR1 is LNHDA, CDR2 SQIVND, per germline (reference sequence). CDR3 length: 13 amino acids.

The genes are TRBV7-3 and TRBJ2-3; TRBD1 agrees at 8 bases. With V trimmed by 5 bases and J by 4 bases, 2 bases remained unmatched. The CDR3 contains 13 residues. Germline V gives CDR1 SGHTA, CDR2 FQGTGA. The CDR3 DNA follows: TGTGCCAGCAGCCGGGACAGGCCAGATACGCAGTATTTT. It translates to CASSRDRPDTQYF. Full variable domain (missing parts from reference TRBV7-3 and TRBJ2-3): GAGVSQTPSNKVTEKGKYVELRCDPISGHTALYWYRQSLGQGPEFLIYFQGTGAADDSGLPNDRFFAVRPEGSVSTLKIQRTERGDSAVYLCASSRDRPDTQYFGPGTRLTVL.

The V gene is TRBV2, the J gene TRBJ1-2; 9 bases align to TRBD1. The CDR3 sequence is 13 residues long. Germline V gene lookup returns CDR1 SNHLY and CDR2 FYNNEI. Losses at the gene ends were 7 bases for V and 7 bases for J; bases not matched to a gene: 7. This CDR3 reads CASTGQGTAGYTF. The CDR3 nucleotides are TGTGCCAGCACCGGACAGGGGACGGCTGGCTACACCTTC.

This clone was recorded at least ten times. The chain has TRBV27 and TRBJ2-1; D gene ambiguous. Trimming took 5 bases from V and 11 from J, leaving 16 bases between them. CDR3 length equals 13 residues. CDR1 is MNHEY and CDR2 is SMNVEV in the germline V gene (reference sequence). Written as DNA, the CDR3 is TGTGCCAGCAGTAGTGACACGACAATGAAGCAGTTCTTC. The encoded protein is CASSSDTTMKQFF.